A single sample gave rise to the 25 T cell receptor beta chains below, sequenced in a study of beta chain features in type 1 diabetes listed by TCRdb under 2018. General findings and caveats noted by the study authors: A moderate but significant shortening of TCRB CDR3 length was observed in type 1 diabetes patients in all four CD4+ subsets.

Library generation was performed with the immunoSEQ multiplex PCR assay. All of the isolated RNA was reverse transcribed with the High Capacity cDNA Reverse Transcription Kit, so expressed TCRB transcripts were sequenced. Held by TCRdb, this immuneACCESS table contains in-frame sequences only and omits some clones. Under half of the omission traces to an unresolved V gene where checked; the cause of the rest is unknown. Present in this sample are about 150,000 clones, approximately 10% of which were seen just once. The leading ten clones occupy more than 0.45% of the sample. Their recognized antigens are unknown. Sequenced input: central memory CD4+ T cells from blood. Every receptor here comes from a man aged 30 to 45 with type 1 diabetes.

The chain is built from TRBV5-1 and TRBJ2-1; 11 bases fit TRBD2. Germline CDR1 reads SGHRS; CDR2 reads YFSETQ. V lost 0 bases, J lost 8 bases, and 4 bases stayed unmatched. The CDR3 has 15 residues. The CDR3 spells CASSLASGGRDEQFF. The CDR3 nucleotides read TGCGCCAGCAGCTTGGCTAGCGGGGGGCGGGATGAGCAGTTCTTC.

This clone was found a few times. This chain connects TRBV19 to TRBJ1-2; 12 nucleotides align to TRBD1. With V trimmed by 10 bases and J by 6 bases, 6 bases remained unmatched. The CDR3 contains 13 residues. The germline CDR1 and CDR2 sequences are LNHDA and SQIVND (reference sequence). The CDR3 loop reads CATRDRGQDGYTF. In DNA form, the CDR3 reads TGTGCCACCAGGGACAGGGGGCAAGATGGCTACACCTTC.

The CDR3 coding sequence is TGTGCCAGCAGTGAAGCTCGACAGGGGGCTCAGCCCCAGCATTTT. Encoded protein: CASSEARQGAQPQHF. J is TRBJ1-5 and V is TRBV2, with 10 bases fitting TRBD1. J lost 6 bases, V lost 0 bases, and 2 bases had no gene match. Germline V gene data show CDR1 as SNHLY and CDR2 as FYNNEI. This CDR3 region has 15 residues.

This clone turned up a few times. The J gene is TRBJ2-1, the V gene TRBV7-2; 9 bases align to TRBD2. J gave up 4 bases and V 5 bases, and 3 bases lay outside the gene matches. Germline V gene data show CDR1 as SGHTA and CDR2 as FQGNSA. This CDR3 contains 14 residues. The CDR3 bases are TGTGCCAGCAGCATCCTAGCGGGGTACAATGAGCAGTTCTTC. This sequence encodes CASSILAGYNEQFF.

This chain uses TRBV28 with TRBJ1-4, with TRBD1 as a possible D gene (5 bases). Trimming stripped 6 bases from V and 8 bases from J, with 13 bases between. Germline V gene lookup returns CDR1 MDHEN and CDR2 SYDVKM. The CDR3 is made up of 13 amino acids. CDR3 nucleotides: TGTGCCAGCAGCCAGGGTGGGGCAGAAAAACTGTTTTTT. Amino acid sequence: CASSQGGAEKLFF.

The CDR3 loop is CASKSGQNTEAFF. The CDR3 DNA is TGTGCCAGCAAATCAGGACAGAACACTGAAGCTTTCTTT. The chain employs TRBV7-2 and TRBJ1-1; weak D call: TRBD1 (5 bases). The V gene's germline CDR1 is SGHTA and CDR2 FQGNSA. The V end lost 7 bases, the J end lost 1 base, and 10 bases lay between the germline ends. CDR3 length equals 13 residues.

The V and J genes are TRBV19 and TRBJ1-5; no definite D call. V was pared by 3 bases and J by 7 bases, with 16 bases between. This CDR3 comprises 15 residues. Germline V gene data show CDR1 as LNHDA and CDR2 as SQIVND (reference sequence). This CDR3 reads CASSIQDGGGQPQHF. The CDR3 coding sequence is TGTGCCAGTAGTATTCAAGACGGCGGTGGACAGCCCCAGCATTTT.

This clone has just a few counts. The J gene is TRBJ2-1, the V gene TRBV6-5; 7 bases are a match to TRBD2. This CDR3 contains 14 residues. J lost 7 bases, V lost 7 bases, and 10 bases had no gene match. Germline V gives CDR1 MNHEY, CDR2 SVGAGI. DNA of the CDR3: TGTGCCAGCACACTACATAGCGGGTCAAATGAGCAGTTCTTC. Translated, it gives CASTLHSGSNEQFF.

This sequence joins TRBV9 and TRBJ2-2; D unclear. V lost 0 bases to trimming and J lost 1 base, with 7 bases between them. The CDR3 loop spans 15 amino acids. Per germline, CDR1 SGDLS and CDR2 YYNGEE. The CDR3 coding sequence is TGTGCCAGCAGCGTAGTAACGGGGAACACCGGGGAGCTGTTTTTT. It translates to CASSVVTGNTGELFF.

On this clone itself: One end of the junction fails to match germline, which may point to a read error. The chain links TRBV5-4 to TRBJ2-3; 8 bases match TRBD2. The CDR3 runs 16 residues. The germline V gene encodes CDR1 SGHNT and CDR2 YYREEE (reference sequence). CDR3 loop: CASSLRLAGGTDTQYF. The CDR3 nucleotides are TGTGCCAGCAGCTTGCGGCTAGCGGGTGGCACGGATACGCAGTATTTT. The entire variable domain, with the rest obtained from reference TRBV5-4 and TRBJ2-3, is as follows: ETGVTQSPTHLIKTRGQQVTLRCSSQSGHNTVSWYQQALGQGPQFIFQYYREEENGRGNFPPRFSGLQFPNYSSELNVNALELDDSALYLCASSLRLAGGTDTQYFGPGTRLTVL.

This chain links TRBV28 with TRBJ2-3, with 8 positions matching TRBD2. The trim removed 3 bases at V and 3 bases at J, leaving 8 bases unmatched. Germline V gene lookup returns CDR1 MDHEN and CDR2 SYDVKM. The CDR3 loop spans 16 amino acids. The CDR3 here is CASSLGIAGPTDTQYF. The CDR3 nucleotides are TGTGCCAGCAGTTTGGGAATAGCGGGACCAACAGATACGCAGTATTTT.

V and J are TRBV2 and TRBJ2-1; TRBD1 is a possible D gene (7 bases). CDR1 and CDR2 (germline): SNHLY, FYNNEI. The CDR3 consists of 15 residues. V gave up 6 bases and J gave up 0 bases, with 12 bases separating them. CDR3 residues: CASRAGQSSYNEQFF. The CDR3 nucleotides are TGTGCCAGCAGGGCGGGACAGAGCTCCTACAATGAGCAGTTCTTC.

This rearrangement joins TRBV19 to TRBJ2-1, with 9 bases that match TRBD2. In germline, CDR1 is LNHDA, CDR2 SQIVND (reference sequence). This CDR3 contains 15 residues. V was clipped by 6 bases and J by 6 bases; unmatched bases: 9. CDR3 bases: TGTGCCAGTAGCCGTAGCGGGAGTAACCCCAATGAGCAGTTCTTC. Translated: CASSRSGSNPNEQFF.

This clone was seen a handful of times. The chain recombines TRBV7-3 with TRBJ2-1; 9 nucleotides align to TRBD2. V lost 3 bases, J lost 4 bases, and 10 bases stayed unmatched. The CDR3 contains 17 residues. The germline V gene has CDR1 SGHTA and CDR2 FQGTGA. The CDR3 DNA follows: TGTGCCAGCAGCTTGTCGGGGGGAGCGGGAGGTTACAATGAGCAGTTCTTC. Amino acid sequence: CASSLSGGAGGYNEQFF. Supplemented by reference TRBV7-3 and TRBJ2-1, the full variable domain reads GAGVSQTPSNKVTEKGKYVELRCDPISGHTALYWYRQSLGQGPEFLIYFQGTGAADDSGLPNDRFFAVRPEGSVSTLKIQRTERGDSAVYLCASSLSGGAGGYNEQFFGPGTRLTVL.

This clone has just a few counts. This sequence joins TRBV2 and TRBJ1-2; possible D gene TRBD1, 6 bases. Between the trimmed V and J ends, which lost 4 bases and 8 bases, there was a span of 11 bases. CDR3 length: 12 residues. Germline loops: CDR1 SNHLY, CDR2 FYNNEI. CDR3 sequence reads: CASSVSGDGYTF. DNA of the CDR3: TGTGCCAGCAGTGTCTCAGGGGACGGCTACACCTTC.

The chain combines TRBV4-3 with TRBJ1-2, with 7 bases aligning to TRBD1. The CDR3 has 16 residues. Germline CDR1 reads LGHNA; CDR2 reads YSLEER. The junction had 15 bases not matched to a gene; V was cut back by 5 bases and J by 6 bases. CDR3 sequence (DNA): TGCGCCAGCAGCGCACGAAGACAGGGCCTTCTCCATGGCTACACCTTC. This sequence encodes CASSARRQGLLHGYTF.

A few counts support this clone. The chain recombines TRBV7-2 with TRBJ1-5; D gene uncertain. The CDR3 consists of 14 residues. Germline V CDR1 and CDR2: SGHTA, FQGNSA. V was cut by 3 bases and J by 2 bases, with 8 bases left in between. The CDR3 loop reads CASSFTAGNQPQHF. CDR3 DNA: TGTGCCAGCAGCTTTACTGCGGGCAATCAGCCCCAGCATTTT.

This clone was seen a few times. This chain uses TRBV4-2 with TRBJ2-1; TRBD2 matches 10 bases. Germline-derived CDR1 and CDR2 are LGHNA and YNFKEQ. V lost 3 bases to trimming and J lost 1 base; unmatched junction nucleotides: 9. This CDR3 is built from 18 residues. CDR3 coding DNA: TGTGCCAGCAGCCATCAGGGACTAGCGCCTACTTCCTACAATGAGCAGTTCTTC. It is translated as CASSHQGLAPTSYNEQFF.

The V and J genes are TRBV27 and TRBJ2-5; 7 nucleotides agree with TRBD2. Germline V CDR1 and CDR2: MNHEY, SMNVEV (reference sequence). After removal of 8 bases from V and 2 bases from J, the junction contained 17 bases not matched to a gene. The CDR3 has 17 amino acids. Here the CDR3 DNA reads TGTGCCAGCGGCCTCCCCGGATCTAGCGGAGCTCAAGAGACCCAGTACTTC. It specifies CASGLPGSSGAQETQYF.

This clone has only a few counts. The chain is built from TRBV29-1 and TRBJ2-3; D is unresolved. The germline V and J ends were trimmed by 0 bases and 6 bases, with 4 bases remaining between them. Germline CDR1 SQVTM, CDR2 ANQGSEA. The CDR3 covers 11 residues. The CDR3 DNA is TGCAGCGTTGAAGAACTGGATACGCAGTATTTT. It encodes CSVEELDTQYF.

Regarding this clone: An end of the junction does not agree with germline; a read error may underlie this. The rearrangement links TRBV29-1 to TRBJ2-1; a weak D match, TRBD2 (5 bases). The CDR3 is 14 amino acids. The V gene's germline CDR1 is SQVTM and CDR2 ANQGSEA. The CDR3 coding sequence is TGCAGCGTTGTCTCAGCGGTTTCCTTCAATGAGCAGTTCTTC. It is translated as CSVVSAVSFNEQFF.

This clone has just a few counts. This chain uses TRBV7-3 with TRBJ2-7; TRBD1 agrees at 7 bases. There are 15 residues in the CDR3. Unmatched junction bases numbered 10, after V lost 6 bases and J lost 2 bases. The V gene's germline CDR1 is SGHTA and CDR2 FQGTGA. The CDR3: CASSLQGLGTYEQYF. Written as DNA, the CDR3 is TGTGCCAGCAGTCTACAGGGGTTGGGGACCTACGAGCAGTACTTC.

This chain connects TRBV5-6 to TRBJ2-6, with no clear D. Trimming left V 5 bases short and J 0 bases short, with 21 bases between. Germline assignment: CDR1 SGHDT and CDR2 YYEEEE. The CDR3 has 19 residues. DNA of the CDR3: TGTGCCAGCAGTCCCGGTCGGAGTCCCCCACGCTCTGGGGCCAACGTCCTGACTTTC. Translation gives CASSPGRSPPRSGANVLTF.

This sequence joins TRBV5-4 and TRBJ2-1, with TRBD1 matching over 7 bases. CDR1 SGHNT and CDR2 YYREEE come from the germline V gene (reference sequence). The ends lost 5 bases at V and 10 bases at J; junction bases unmatched: 9. The CDR3 runs to 13 residues. The CDR3 bases are TGTGCCAGCAGACAAGACAGGGTAGGGGAGCAGTTCTTC. It translates to CASRQDRVGEQFF. The whole variable domain, filled in from reference TRBV5-4 and TRBJ2-1, reads ETGVTQSPTHLIKTRGQQVTLRCSSQSGHNTVSWYQQALGQGPQFIFQYYREEENGRGNFPPRFSGLQFPNYSSELNVNALELDDSALYLCASRQDRVGEQFFGPGTRLTVL.

This clone was detected a few times. The chain is built from TRBV6-6 and TRBJ2-3; D not resolved. The CDR3 extends over 13 amino acids. Between the trimmed V and J ends, which lost 6 bases and 1 base, there was a span of 8 bases. CDR1 is MNHNY, CDR2 SVGAGI, per germline (reference sequence). CDR3 nucleotides: TGTGCCAGCAGCTCCCAGGGCACAGATACGCAGTATTTT. Its protein is CASSSQGTDTQYF.